The present entry profiles one TCR beta chain with its context. Its antigen is undetermined. The sample belongs to a study of T-cell memory formation after mild COVID-19. About the study: Clusters of TCRs were largely donor specific.

Libraries for TCRalpha and TCRbeta carried sample barcodes and unique molecular identifiers via 5'RACE. TCRdb reanalysed the 5' RACE reads using MiXCR and keeps one entry per CDR3 protein. The sample holds 150,000 or so distinct CDR3 sequences, 31% seen once. Study-wide results and caveats: For second-wave clones that peaked at day 37, SARS-CoV-2 specificity went unverified. Some clones that responded turned up in pre-infection memory, which suggests that cross-reactive memory joined in.

Trimming cost V 3 bases and J 3 bases, with 12 bases left between them. CDR3 length equals 15 residues. Germline CDR1 reads LNHNV; CDR2 reads YYDKDF (reference sequence). Sequencing was done on a sample of PBMCs or a T cell subset sorted from them (not recorded which). The chain employs TRBV15 and TRBJ1-5, with D possibly TRBD1 on 5 matching bases. The clonotype was recovered from an adult woman who had mild COVID-19 (a few samples of this study predate the infection). Cell type and time point are not known. The CDR3 nucleotides are TGTGCCACCAGCAGGCCGACAGAGCCCAATCAGCCCCAGCATTTT. This encodes CATSRPTEPNQPQHF.